This T cell receptor beta chain originates from a study of blood T cell repertoires in COVID-19 (dated by TCRdb to the early 2020s). As for the study more broadly: Recovered participants in ImmuneRACE Cohort 3 were defined as having two consecutive negative NP/OP PCR tests, clearance from a healthcare professional, or resolution of symptoms. Samples covering the acute and convalescent phases of COVID-19 were provided by collaborators in the United States, Italy and Spain. The prospective study material was composed of cDNA or gDNA derived from T cells, B-cell-depleted T cells, or PBMCs. The dataset comprised deeply sampled blood TCRbeta repertoires from subjects exposed to, actively infected with, or recovered from COVID-19. The repertoires were made available in a free public database intended to serve as a resource for research on the immune response to SARS-CoV-2. Samples came from the ongoing ImmuneRACE study (first 160 participants) plus 1,254 subjects from 6 global collaborators. Sample metadata almost always included a de-identified subject ID, COVID-19 status, age in years and sex. HLA class I and class II types, where available, came from metadata supplied by the sample provider rather than from assay-based typing.

Details on this clone: The specificity of this receptor is unknown. No clone much larger than this one lies a single base away; base qualities are absent.

The CDR1 and CDR2 encoded by the germline V gene are KGHSH and LQKENI. Taken from cysteine to phenylalanine, the CDR3 has 14 residues. Only CDR3 DNA is held: 42 bases, read in frame from base 1. V ends up 6 bases short and J 3 bases short, with an unmatched junction base count of 7. Overall study outcomes, separate from this receptor: Clinical and demographic metadata were provided uncurated, with the amount varying by source and participant.

Participants in the prospective study were aged about 18 to 95 years, lived in some 24 United States geographic areas, and enrolled through a virtual design. In the prospective study, cohorts were assigned on the basis of participant-reported clinical history obtained from a screening survey and a study questionnaire. In the prospective study, mobile phlebotomists collected whole blood, serum and a nasopharyngeal or oropharyngeal swab from each participant. Prospective study participants could optionally give additional blood draws and questionnaires over an approximately 2-month period. Before DNA extraction, prospective study blood samples were shipped either frozen or at room temperature. TCRbeta CDR3 regions were amplified from genomic DNA using the immunoSEQ Assay, a bias-controlled multiplex PCR. The original pipeline was this. Nucleated cell counts per sample were estimated from amplification of reference gene primers within the assay. Sequence reads were collapsed and filtered to measure the absolute abundance of every unique TCRbeta CDR3 rearrangement. For each sample, productive Simpson clonality was calculated as the square root of Simpson's diversity index across productive rearrangements. The table was pulled from immuneACCESS by TCRdb, which kept in-frame rearrangements only. Such tables lose some clones; where checked, under half of the loss comes from unresolved V genes, and the rest has no known cause. The V and J calls and clone size come from that table; D and trimming were worked out from the DNA. The sample table contains roughly 150,000 clones; only one count was recorded for 70% to 80% of them. The top ten clonotypes cover roughly 19% of the sample.

What was sequenced was PBMCs or T cells enriched from blood (not recorded which). The sequence was collected from a woman in her 70s in a cohort exposed to, infected with or recovered from COVID-19 (not recorded which). The rearrangement joined TRBV18 to TRBJ1-2, with 7 middle bases fitting TRBD1. The nucleotide sequence is given as TGTGCCAGCTCGTCAACAGGGGAAGACTATGGCTACACCTTC. This encodes CASSSTGEDYGYTF.